A single sample is the source of the 11 T cell receptor beta chains below, sequenced in a study of T cells expressing NK-cell markers. TCRdb re-called the 5' RACE reads and catalogs CDR3 proteins one per entry, DNA excluded. Seen in this sample are about 380,000 distinct CDR3 sequences; the ten most common clones hold 5.2%. The specimen sequenced was blood T cells: a sorted CD56 or NKG2C T cell subset, CD4+ or CD8+ T cells, or bulk PBMC T cells (not recorded which). All receptors derive from a man aged 18 to 69 in good health.

This sequence joins TRBV4-1 and TRBJ2-2; TCRdb proposes TRBD1, but this gene call is untestable without DNA. This CDR3 comprises 18 residues. Germline V gives CDR1 MGHRA, CDR2 YSYEKL. CDR3: CASSQDGRGLMGTGELFF.

The chain's CDR3 is CASGLASSGGAKDTQYF. The chain carries TRBV12-5 and TRBJ2-3; TCRdb picks TRBD2, but there is no DNA to check that call. The CDR3 contains 17 residues. Germline V gives CDR1 LGHNT, CDR2 FRNRAP.

The chain employs TRBV7-9 and TRBJ2-3. Germline V gene lookup returns CDR1 SEHNR and CDR2 FQNEAQ (reference sequence). This CDR3 region has 16 residues. CDR3: CASSLSLGASTDTQYF. Filled out from reference TRBV7-9 and TRBJ2-3, the complete variable domain reads DTGVSQNPRHKITKRGQNVTFRCDPISEHNRLYWYRQTLGQGPEFLTYFQNEAQLEKSRLLSDRFSAERPKGSFSTLEIQRTEQGDSAMYLCASSLSLGASTDTQYFGPGTRLTVL.

J is TRBJ2-7 and V is TRBV11-2; TCRdb indicates TRBD2, and absent DNA this call remains unverified. CDR3 length: 14 residues. Germline CDR1 SGHAT, CDR2 FQNNGV. The CDR3 is CASSRLAGGSEQYF.

This rearrangement joins TRBV20-1 to TRBJ2-7; TCRdb's D gene call, TRBD1, goes unchecked for lack of DNA. The CDR3 spans 15 residues. Per germline, CDR1 DFQATT and CDR2 SNEGSKA (reference sequence). CDR3: CSANPGTGKNYEQYF.

The chain combines TRBV28 with TRBJ2-3; TCRdb's D gene call, TRBD2, goes unchecked for lack of DNA. Germline V gene sequence: CDR1 MDHEN, CDR2 SYDVKM. The CDR3 is made up of 15 amino acids. CDR3 sequence: CASSSISGSTDTQYF.

CDR3 sequence reads: CASSLTGKLYEQYF. J is TRBJ2-7 and V is TRBV5-1; the TCRdb D gene call, TRBD1, has no DNA to confirm it. Germline CDR1 is SGHRS and CDR2 is YFSETQ. The CDR3 contains 14 residues.

The chain employs TRBV7-8 and TRBJ1-2; TCRdb calls TRBD1, which cannot be checked without DNA. The CDR3 length is 16 residues. In germline, CDR1 is SGHVS, CDR2 FQNEAQ. Here the CDR3 reads CASSSRGQGAHYGYTF.

The chain links TRBV5-1 to TRBJ1-1; TCRdb's D gene call, TRBD1, goes unchecked for lack of DNA. The CDR3 is made up of 16 amino acids. CDR1 is SGHRS, CDR2 YFSETQ, per germline. CDR3 loop: CASSLEGALSSTEAFF.

The chain carries TRBV27 and TRBJ1-1; TCRdb reports TRBD1, a call that lacks DNA to check it against. Germline V gene sequence: CDR1 MNHEY, CDR2 SMNVEV (reference sequence). This CDR3 region has 17 residues. CDR3 amino acids: CASSPVNSGQRSFKAFF.

The rearrangement joins TRBV6-1 to TRBJ1-1; TCRdb proposes TRBD1, but this gene call is untestable without DNA. The CDR3 covers 14 residues. The germline V gene encodes CDR1 MNHNS and CDR2 SASEGT. This CDR3 reads CASSSDRGNTEAFF.